A single sample is the source of the 24 T cell receptor beta chains below, sequenced in a study of T cell repertoires in cytomegalovirus infection. TCRdb analysed the reads with MiXCR anew, one entry per CDR3 protein. The data hold fewer than 200,000 distinct CDR3 sequences, with about a tenth observed a single time. Material for sequencing was PBMCs. The receptors shown here come from a human donor in good health (CMV status not recorded). Some clones in this sample may be carry-over from other donors' samples.

CDR3 protein: CSVAGSGTGELFF. The CDR3 coding sequence is TGCAGCGTTGCCGGGAGCGGGACCGGGGAGCTGTTTTTT. The gene calls are TRBV29-1 and TRBJ2-2; the D gene is possibly TRBD2 (6 bases). V was trimmed by 4 bases and J by 5 bases, leaving 11 bases between them. This CDR3 is 13 amino acids long. CDR1 is SQVTM, CDR2 ANQGSEA, per germline.

The chain uses TRBV7-8 and TRBJ2-1; D is uncertain. The CDR3 runs 13 residues. V was trimmed by 5 bases and J by 0 bases, leaving 5 bases between them. Germline CDR1 SGHVS, CDR2 FQNEAQ. The CDR3 spells CASSGNSYNEQFF. The DNA of the CDR3 is TGTGCCAGCAGCGGCAACTCCTACAATGAGCAGTTCTTC.

This clonotype was picked up many times. The CDR3 protein is CASSFSWAVNTEAFF. The DNA of the CDR3 is TGTGCCAGCAGTTTTAGTTGGGCCGTGAACACTGAAGCTTTCTTT. The V gene is TRBV28, the J gene TRBJ1-1; no definite D call. The CDR3 spans 15 residues. In germline, CDR1 is MDHEN, CDR2 SYDVKM. V dropped 3 bases and J dropped 0 bases, with 11 bases sitting between them.

This clonotype was counted only a few times. V gene TRBV28 combines with J gene TRBJ1-5, with D perhaps matching TRBD1 (5 bases). V lost 9 bases to trimming and J lost 4 bases, with 16 bases between them. Germline CDR1 is MDHEN and CDR2 is SYDVKM. The CDR3 is made up of 14 amino acids. CDR3 in DNA: TGTGCCAGTGCGGTGGGGGACTCGAATCAGCCCCAGCATTTT. Its translation is CASAVGDSNQPQHF. The whole variable domain, filled in from reference TRBV28 and TRBJ1-5, reads DVKVTQSSRYLVKRTGEKVFLECVQDMDHENMFWYRQDPGLGLRLIYFSYDVKMKEKGDIPEGYSVSREKKERFSLILESASTNQTSMYLCASAVGDSNQPQHFGDGTRLSIL.

Concerning this clonotype: A single base separates this from a much larger clone, so it may be a read error. This chain uses TRBV6-8 with TRBJ1-1, with D uncertain. With 5 bases removed from V and 3 bases from J, the gap between germline ends came to 4 bases. This CDR3 is built from 11 residues. Germline CDR1 MNHGY, CDR2 SAAAGT. In DNA, the CDR3 is TGTGCCAGCAGTGATCACACTGAAGCTTTCTTT. Its protein product is CASSDHTEAFF.

This chain links TRBV7-9 with TRBJ2-3, with TRBD2 as a possible D gene (7 bases). Trimming removed 1 base at V and 6 bases at J, with 20 bases between. The CDR3 covers 17 residues. CDR1 is SEHNR, CDR2 FQNEAQ, per germline (reference sequence). The CDR3 sequence: CASSLGGGHSSLDTQYF. CDR3 DNA: TGTGCCAGCAGCTTAGGGGGGGGACACTCATCACTGGATACGCAGTATTTT.

As for this clonotype: A much more abundant neighbour one base away suggests this may be a read error. The V and J genes are TRBV7-3 and TRBJ2-1; 10 nucleotides align to TRBD1. Per germline, CDR1 SGHTA and CDR2 FQGTGA. The CDR3 has 15 residues. The DNA for the CDR3 is TGTGCCAGCAGCCCTACCGGGACAGGGGACAATGAGCAGTTATTC. It is translated as CASSPTGTGDNEQLF.

This clonotype was detected a few times. The chain has TRBV5-1 and TRBJ2-1; D remains ambiguous. V lost 5 bases and J lost 4, with 7 bases in between. The length of the CDR3 is 12 residues. Looked up from germline, CDR1 is SGHRS and CDR2 is YFSETQ. The CDR3 sequence is CASRSQYNEQFF. The DNA for the CDR3 is TGCGCCAGCAGGTCCCAGTACAATGAGCAGTTCTTC.

This clonotype was detected once. The rearrangement uses TRBV2 and TRBJ2-2; no firm D call. V gave up 5 bases and J gave up 1 base, with 11 bases separating them. Per germline, CDR1 SNHLY and CDR2 FYNNEI. This CDR3 comprises 15 residues. The CDR3 reads CASSPPTVNTGELFF. Here the CDR3 DNA reads TGTGCCAGCAGTCCCCCAACGGTGAACACCGGGGAGCTGTTTTTT.

This clonotype was seen repeatedly, ten times or more. The gene calls are TRBV20-1 and TRBJ2-5; 11 bases are shared with TRBD2. CDR1 is DFQATT, CDR2 SNEGSKA, per germline (reference sequence). V shed 3 bases, J shed 5 bases, and the junction held 5 bases outside the gene matches. The CDR3 has 14 amino acids. The CDR3 sequence: CSASSGGGHETQYF. The CDR3 DNA is TGCAGTGCTAGTAGCGGGGGGGGCCACGAGACCCAGTACTTC.

The chain combines TRBV25-1 with TRBJ1-2; D gene uncertain. In germline, CDR1 is MGHDK, CDR2 SYGVNS. With 5 bases removed from V and 4 bases from J, the gap between germline ends came to 14 bases. The CDR3 consists of 14 residues. The CDR3 DNA is TGTGCCAGCAGTCCCTCGGGGAGGGCCTATGGCTACACCTTC. This sequence encodes CASSPSGRAYGYTF.

This clonotype was recorded at least ten times. This sequence joins TRBV7-6 and TRBJ2-3; D uncertain. V was trimmed by 5 bases and J by 6 bases, leaving 12 bases between them. CDR3 length: 13 residues. Germline CDR1 SGHVS, CDR2 FNYEAQ. In nucleotides, the CDR3 is TGTGCCAGCAGCCCCGTAATTTGGGATACGCAGTATTTT. This gives the protein CASSPVIWDTQYF. The whole variable domain, filled in from reference TRBV7-6 and TRBJ2-3, reads GAGVSQSPRYKVTKRGQDVALRCDPISGHVSLYWYRQALGQGPEFLTYFNYEAQQDKSGLPNDRFSAERPEGSISTLTIQRTEQRDSAMYRCASSPVIWDTQYFGPGTRLTVL.

The chain is built from TRBV24-1 and TRBJ2-7, with D perhaps given as TRBD1 or TRBD2 (5 bases each). The CDR3 length is 14 residues. V was clipped by 3 bases and J by 0 bases, with 8 bases between them. CDR1 and CDR2 from the germline V gene are KGHDR and SFDVKD. This CDR3 reads CATSDGTASYEQYF. In DNA form, the CDR3 reads TGTGCCACCAGTGATGGGACGGCCTCCTACGAGCAGTACTTC.

This clonotype was counted many times. The chain joins TRBV20-1 to TRBJ1-5; D may be TRBD1 (6 bases). V was cut by 0 bases and J by 2 bases, with 8 bases left in between. From germline, CDR1 is DFQATT and CDR2 SNEGSKA (reference sequence). This CDR3 has 14 amino acids. The CDR3 is CSAREGAGNQPQHF. The CDR3 DNA sequence: TGCAGTGCTAGAGAGGGGGCCGGCAATCAGCCCCAGCATTTT.

This clonotype was observed many times. CDR3 protein: CASSSWIGTGVSTDTQYF. The CDR3 DNA is TGTGCCAGCAGCTCATGGATCGGGACAGGGGTGAGCACAGATACGCAGTATTTT. The genes are TRBV3-1 and TRBJ2-3; 10 nucleotides line up with TRBD1. Germline values: CDR1 LGHDT, CDR2 YNNKEL (reference sequence). After removal of 5 bases from V and 0 bases from J, the junction contained 11 bases not matched to a gene. The CDR3 totals 18 residues.

This clonotype was detected ten times or more. The gene calls are TRBV28 and TRBJ1-4; 7 bases fit TRBD1. This CDR3 has 15 residues. V lost 4 bases, J lost 0 bases, and 2 bases stayed unmatched. Germline assignment: CDR1 MDHEN and CDR2 SYDVKM. CDR3 DNA sequence: TGTGCCAGCAGTTGGGGACAGTCAACTAATGAAAAACTGTTTTTT. This encodes CASSWGQSTNEKLFF.

This clonotype occurred many times. The chain links TRBV29-1 to TRBJ1-2, with no clear D. CDR1 SQVTM and CDR2 ANQGSEA come from the germline V gene. The CDR3 is made up of 14 amino acids. Trimming cost V 4 bases and J 3 bases, with 15 bases left between them. CDR3 region: CSVVWDQFDYGYTF. The CDR3 coding sequence is TGCAGCGTTGTTTGGGATCAATTTGACTATGGCTACACCTTC.

This clonotype came up a few times. The chain combines TRBV4-2 with TRBJ2-5; 7 nucleotides align to TRBD2. There are 12 residues in the CDR3. Germline CDR1 LGHNA, CDR2 YNFKEQ. The J segment lost 7 bases and the V segment lost 8 bases, leaving 7 bases of the junction unmatched. CDR3: CASRRGEGTQYF. CDR3 nucleotides: TGTGCCAGCCGACGGGGGGAGGGGACCCAGTACTTC.

This clonotype was detected many times. The chain uses TRBV7-3 and TRBJ2-5; no clear D gene. V was pared by 5 bases and J by 3 bases, with 10 bases between. The CDR3 loop spans 13 amino acids. Germline V gene data show CDR1 as SGHTA and CDR2 as FQGTGA. The chain's CDR3 is CASSRAVEETQYF. The CDR3 nucleotides read TGTGCCAGCAGCCGAGCAGTTGAAGAGACCCAGTACTTC.

This clonotype was recorded a few times. The chain carries TRBV5-1 and TRBJ2-7, with a tentative D call TRBD1 (5 bases). Between the trimmed V and J ends, which lost 1 base and 3 bases, there was a span of 14 bases. The CDR3 is made up of 15 amino acids. Germline V lookup: CDR1 SGHRS, CDR2 YFSETQ. The CDR3 DNA reads TGCGCCAGCAGCTTGTTAGGATCAGGGAACTACGAGCAGTACTTC. Translating gives CASSLLGSGNYEQYF. Based on the CDR3 plus reference TRBV5-1 and TRBJ2-7, the full variable domain is KAGVTQTPRYLIKTRGQQVTLSCSPISGHRSVSWYQQTPGQGLQFLFEYFSETQRNKGNFPGRFSGRQFSNSRSEMNVSTLELGDSALYLCASSLLGSGNYEQYFGPGTRLTVT.

This clonotype was seen a few times. V usage is TRBV2 and J usage is TRBJ2-3; 7 nucleotides line up with TRBD1. The CDR3 has 13 amino acids. From germline, CDR1 is SNHLY and CDR2 FYNNEI. J lost 6 bases, V lost 6 bases, and 6 bases had no gene match. The CDR3 DNA reads TGTGCCAGCAGCTTAAGGGGGCGGGATACGCAGTATTTT. This gives the protein CASSLRGRDTQYF.

Many counts were recorded for this clonotype. This chain connects TRBV7-2 to TRBJ2-1; perhaps TRBD2 as D (5 bases). Looked up from germline, CDR1 is SGHTA and CDR2 is FQGNSA. V gave up 5 bases and J gave up 9 bases, with 11 bases separating them. This CDR3 region has 12 residues. The CDR3 is CASSRESTEQFF. For the CDR3, the DNA is TGTGCCAGCAGCCGGGAATCAACTGAGCAGTTCTTC.

Comments on this clonotype: The junction differs from germline at one of its ends, possibly a read error. This rearrangement joins TRBV9 to TRBJ2-1, with D possibly being TRBD1 (5 bases). Germline V gene sequence: CDR1 SGDLS, CDR2 YYNGEE. This CDR3 spans 16 amino acids. The CDR3 DNA is TGTGCCATCAGCGTAGTTCCCGCCGACCAGGGCGGTGAGCAGTTCTTC. This sequence encodes CAISVVPADQGGEQFF.

The chain uses TRBV23-1 and TRBJ2-7; tentative D call: TRBD1 (5 bases). TRBV23-1 has ORF status, its function being uncertain. This CDR3 comprises 17 residues. Trimming cost V 2 bases and J 0 bases, with 17 bases left between them. The CDR3 spells CASSQKKGQGISYEQYF. DNA of the CDR3: TGCGCCAGCAGTCAAAAAAAGGGCCAGGGAATCTCCTACGAGCAGTACTTC.